This T cell receptor (beta chain) was profiled in a study of radiation and T cells in renal cell carcinoma. Note on this clone: What it binds is unknown.

Clones were sequenced by immunoSEQ multiplex PCR, and TCRdb holds only the in-frame ones, with some missing. The table has 100,000 to 150,000 clones, more than 75% seen once. Study-level points and caveats: Without pretreatment biopsies, baseline tumor clonotype presence was undetermined.

The time point is: blood 2 weeks post-SBRT. Stated treatment: 15 Gy SBRT to primary tumor, nephrectomy 4 weeks later. This CDR3 comprises 15 residues. V was clipped by 0 bases and J by 5 bases, with 11 bases between them. The germline CDR1 and CDR2 sequences are LGHNA and YSLEER. This receptor was obtained from a woman between 65 and 79 years old with renal cell carcinoma. The rearrangement uses TRBV4-3 and TRBJ1-5, with no clear D. The specimen comprised blood, sampled from a patient whose treatment included radiotherapy and nephrectomy. The CDR3 DNA reads TGCGCCAGCAGCCAAGAGATGGACGGTTATCAGCCCCAGCATTTT. Protein sequence: CASSQEMDGYQPQHF.